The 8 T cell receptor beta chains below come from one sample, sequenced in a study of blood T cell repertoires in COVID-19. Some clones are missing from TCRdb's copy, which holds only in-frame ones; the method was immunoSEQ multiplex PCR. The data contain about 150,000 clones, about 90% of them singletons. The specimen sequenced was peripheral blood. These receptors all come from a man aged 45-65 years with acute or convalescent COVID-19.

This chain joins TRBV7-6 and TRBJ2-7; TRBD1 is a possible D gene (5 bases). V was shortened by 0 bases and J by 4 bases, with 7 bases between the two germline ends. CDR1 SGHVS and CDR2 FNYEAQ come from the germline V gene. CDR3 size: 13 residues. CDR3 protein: CASSLAQGYEQYF. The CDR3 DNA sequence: TGTGCCAGCAGCTTAGCGCAGGGATACGAGCAGTACTTC.

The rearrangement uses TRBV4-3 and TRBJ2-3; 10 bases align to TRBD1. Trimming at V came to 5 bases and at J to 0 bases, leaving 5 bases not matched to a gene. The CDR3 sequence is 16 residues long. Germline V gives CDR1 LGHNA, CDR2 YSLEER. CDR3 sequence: CASSYRTGGSTDTQYF. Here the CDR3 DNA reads TGCGCCAGCAGCTACAGGACAGGGGGTAGCACAGATACGCAGTATTTT.

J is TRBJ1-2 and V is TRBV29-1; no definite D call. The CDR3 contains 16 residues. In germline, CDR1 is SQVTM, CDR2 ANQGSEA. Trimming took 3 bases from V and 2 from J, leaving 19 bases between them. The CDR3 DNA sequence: TGCAGCGTTGAGTGGGCGTTCAGTAAACCAAACTATGGCTACACCTTC. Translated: CSVEWAFSKPNYGYTF. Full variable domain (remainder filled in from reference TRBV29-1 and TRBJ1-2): SAVISQKPSRDICQRGTSLTIQCQVDSQVTMMFWYRQQPGQSLTLIATANQGSEATYESGFVIDKFPISRPNLTFSTLTVSNMSPEDSSIYLCSVEWAFSKPNYGYTFGSGTRLTVV.

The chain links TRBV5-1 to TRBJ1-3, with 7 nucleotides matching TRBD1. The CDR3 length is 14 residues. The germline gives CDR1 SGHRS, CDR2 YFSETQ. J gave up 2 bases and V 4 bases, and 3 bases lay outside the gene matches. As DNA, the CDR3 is TGCGCCAGCAGCCTGGGGACAGCTGGAAACACCATATATTTT. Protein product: CASSLGTAGNTIYF.

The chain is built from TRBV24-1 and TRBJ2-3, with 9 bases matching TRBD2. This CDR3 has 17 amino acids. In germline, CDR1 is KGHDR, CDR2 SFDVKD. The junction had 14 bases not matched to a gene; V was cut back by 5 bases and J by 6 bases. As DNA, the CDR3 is TGTGCCACCAGTGGCTCAGGGGGGGCTAGCGGGACGGATACGCAGTATTTT. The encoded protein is CATSGSGGASGTDTQYF.

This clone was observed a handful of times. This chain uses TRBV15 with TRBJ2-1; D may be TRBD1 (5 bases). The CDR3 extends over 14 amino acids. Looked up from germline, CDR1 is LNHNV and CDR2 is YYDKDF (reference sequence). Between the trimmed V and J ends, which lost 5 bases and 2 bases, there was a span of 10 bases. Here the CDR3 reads CATSRRETYNEQFF. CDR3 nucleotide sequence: TGTGCCACCAGCCGCAGGGAAACCTACAATGAGCAGTTCTTC. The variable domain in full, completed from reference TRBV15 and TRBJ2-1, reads DAMVIQNPRYQVTQFGKPVTLSCSQTLNHNVMYWYQQKSSQAPKLLFHYYDKDFNNEADTPDNFQSRRPNTSFCFLDIRSPGLGDTAMYLCATSRRETYNEQFFGPGTRLTVL.

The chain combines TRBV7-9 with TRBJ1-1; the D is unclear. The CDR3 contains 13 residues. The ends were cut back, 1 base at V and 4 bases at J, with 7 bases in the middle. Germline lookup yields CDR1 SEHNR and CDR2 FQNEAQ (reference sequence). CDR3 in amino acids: CASSLGVGTEAFF. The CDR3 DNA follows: TGTGCCAGCAGCTTAGGAGTCGGCACTGAAGCTTTCTTT.

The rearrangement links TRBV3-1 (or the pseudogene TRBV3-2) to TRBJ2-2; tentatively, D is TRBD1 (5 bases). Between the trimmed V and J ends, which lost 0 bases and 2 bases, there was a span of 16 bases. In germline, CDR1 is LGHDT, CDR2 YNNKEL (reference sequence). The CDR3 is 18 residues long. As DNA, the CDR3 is TGTGCCAGCAGCCAAGAGGGGTTAGGGGCGGAAAACACCGGGGAGCTGTTTTTT. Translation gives CASSQEGLGAENTGELFF.